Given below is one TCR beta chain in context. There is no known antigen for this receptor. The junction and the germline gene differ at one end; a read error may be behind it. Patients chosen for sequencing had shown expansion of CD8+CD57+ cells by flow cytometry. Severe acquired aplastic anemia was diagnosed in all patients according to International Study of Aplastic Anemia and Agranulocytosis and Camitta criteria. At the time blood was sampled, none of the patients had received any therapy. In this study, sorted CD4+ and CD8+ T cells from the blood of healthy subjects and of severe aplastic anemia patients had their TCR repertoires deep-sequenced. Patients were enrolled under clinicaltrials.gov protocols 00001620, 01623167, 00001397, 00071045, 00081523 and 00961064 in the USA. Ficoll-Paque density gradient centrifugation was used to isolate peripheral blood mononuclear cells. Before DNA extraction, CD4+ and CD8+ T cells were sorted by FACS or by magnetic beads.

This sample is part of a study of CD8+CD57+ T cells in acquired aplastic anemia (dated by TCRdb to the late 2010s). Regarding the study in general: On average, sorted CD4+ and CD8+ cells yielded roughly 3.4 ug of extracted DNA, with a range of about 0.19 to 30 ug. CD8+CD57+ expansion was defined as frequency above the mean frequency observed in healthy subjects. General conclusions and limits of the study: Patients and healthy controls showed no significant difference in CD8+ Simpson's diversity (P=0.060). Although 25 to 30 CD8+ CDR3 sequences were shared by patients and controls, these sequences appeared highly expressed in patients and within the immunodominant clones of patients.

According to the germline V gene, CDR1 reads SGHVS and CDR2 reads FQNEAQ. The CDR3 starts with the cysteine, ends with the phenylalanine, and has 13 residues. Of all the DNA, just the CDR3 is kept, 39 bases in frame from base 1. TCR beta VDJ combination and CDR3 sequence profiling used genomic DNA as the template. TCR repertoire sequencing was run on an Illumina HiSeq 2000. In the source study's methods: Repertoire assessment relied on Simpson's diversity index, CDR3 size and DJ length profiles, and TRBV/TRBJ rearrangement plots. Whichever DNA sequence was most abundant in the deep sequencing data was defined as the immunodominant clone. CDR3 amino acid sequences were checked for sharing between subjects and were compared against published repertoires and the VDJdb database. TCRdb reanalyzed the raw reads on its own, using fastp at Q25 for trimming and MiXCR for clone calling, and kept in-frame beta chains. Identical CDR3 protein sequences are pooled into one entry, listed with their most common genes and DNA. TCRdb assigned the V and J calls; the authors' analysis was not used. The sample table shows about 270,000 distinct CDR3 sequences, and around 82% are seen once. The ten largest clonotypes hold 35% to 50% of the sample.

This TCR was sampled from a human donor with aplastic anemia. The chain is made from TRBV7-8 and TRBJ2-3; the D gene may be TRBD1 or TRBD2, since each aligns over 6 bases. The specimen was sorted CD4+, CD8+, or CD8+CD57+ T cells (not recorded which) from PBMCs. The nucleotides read TGTGCCAGCAGGGACGGGGGCAGATATACGCCGTATTTT. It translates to CASRDGGRYTPYF.